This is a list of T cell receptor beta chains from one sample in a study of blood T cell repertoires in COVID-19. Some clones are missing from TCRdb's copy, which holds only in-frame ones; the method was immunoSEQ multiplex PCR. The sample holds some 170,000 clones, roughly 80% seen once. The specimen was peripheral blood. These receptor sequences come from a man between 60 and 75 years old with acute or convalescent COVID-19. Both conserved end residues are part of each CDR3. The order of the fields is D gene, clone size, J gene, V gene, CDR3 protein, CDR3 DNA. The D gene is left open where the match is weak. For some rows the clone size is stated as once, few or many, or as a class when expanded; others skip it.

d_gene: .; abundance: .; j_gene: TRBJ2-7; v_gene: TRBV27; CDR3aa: CASSLAVDSYEQYF; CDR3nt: TGTGCCAGCAGTTTAGCGGTGGACTCCTACGAGCAGTACTTC
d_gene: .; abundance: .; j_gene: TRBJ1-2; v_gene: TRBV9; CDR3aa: CASSVGADYTF; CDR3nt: TGTGCCAGCAGCGTAGGGGCAGACTACACCTTC
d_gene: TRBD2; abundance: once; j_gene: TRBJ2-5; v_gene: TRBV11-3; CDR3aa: CASSLGLAGGLQETQYF; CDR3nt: TGTGCCAGCAGCTTAGGACTAGCGGGGGGACTTCAAGAGACCCAGTACTTC
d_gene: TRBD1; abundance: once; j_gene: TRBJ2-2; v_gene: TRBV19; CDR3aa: CASSRGQGASPNTGELFF; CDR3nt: TGTGCCAGTAGTCGGGGACAGGGGGCGTCTCCGAACACCGGGGAGCTGTTTTTT
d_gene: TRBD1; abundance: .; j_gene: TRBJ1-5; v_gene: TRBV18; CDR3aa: CASSESTGGYQPQHF; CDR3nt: TGTGCCAGCTCTGAATCGACAGGGGGCTATCAGCCCCAGCATTTT
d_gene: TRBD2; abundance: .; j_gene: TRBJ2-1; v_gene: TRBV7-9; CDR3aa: CASSSSGGDNEQFF; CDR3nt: TGTGCCAGCAGCTCTAGCGGGGGAGACAATGAGCAGTTCTTC
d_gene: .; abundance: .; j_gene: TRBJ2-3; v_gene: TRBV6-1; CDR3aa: CASSDGGWSTDTQYF; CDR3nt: TGTGCCAGCAGTGACGGCGGCTGGAGCACAGATACGCAGTATTTT
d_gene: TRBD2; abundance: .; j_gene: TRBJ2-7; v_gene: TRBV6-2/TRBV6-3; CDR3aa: CASSSGPGGYEQYF; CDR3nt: TGTGCCAGCAGTTCGGGGCCGGGGGGTTACGAGCAGTACTTC
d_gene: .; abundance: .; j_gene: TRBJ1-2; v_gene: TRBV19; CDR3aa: CASSMGGWNGYTF; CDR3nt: TGTGCCAGTAGTATGGGGGGATGGAATGGCTACACCTTC
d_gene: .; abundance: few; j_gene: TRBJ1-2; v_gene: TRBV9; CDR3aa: CASSAVQGTGGYTF; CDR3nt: TGTGCCAGCAGCGCGGTACAGGGTACTGGGGGCTACACCTTC
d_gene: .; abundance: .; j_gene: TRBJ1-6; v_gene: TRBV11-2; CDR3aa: CASSLGEREGPLHF; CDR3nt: TGTGCCAGCAGCTTAGGAGAGAGGGAGGGCCCCCTCCACTTT
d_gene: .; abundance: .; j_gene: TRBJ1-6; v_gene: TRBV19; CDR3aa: CASSMSQSNSPLHF; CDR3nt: TGTGCCAGTAGTATGTCACAGAGCAATTCACCCCTCCACTTT
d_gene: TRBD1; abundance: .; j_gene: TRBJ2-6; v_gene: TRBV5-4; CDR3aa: CASSTGTGGPGANVLTF; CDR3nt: TGTGCCAGCAGCACCGGGACAGGGGGCCCTGGGGCCAACGTCCTGACTTTC
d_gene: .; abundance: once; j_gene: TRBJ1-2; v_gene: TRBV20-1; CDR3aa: CSASPRDGYTF; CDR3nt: TGCAGTGCTAGTCCGCGGGATGGCTACACCTTC
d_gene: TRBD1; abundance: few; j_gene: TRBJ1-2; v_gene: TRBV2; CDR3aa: CASSADRDKLNYGYTF; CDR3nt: TGTGCCAGCAGCGCAGACAGGGACAAGTTAAACTATGGCTACACCTTC
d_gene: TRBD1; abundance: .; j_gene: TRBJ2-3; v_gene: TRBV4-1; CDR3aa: CASSQVQGADTQYF; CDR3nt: TGCGCCAGCAGCCAAGTACAGGGGGCAGATACGCAGTATTTT
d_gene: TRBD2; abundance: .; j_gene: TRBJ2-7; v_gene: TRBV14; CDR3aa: CASSQKVLAGLREQYF; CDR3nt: TGTGCCAGCAGCCAAAAAGTCCTAGCGGGGTTGAGGGAGCAGTACTTC
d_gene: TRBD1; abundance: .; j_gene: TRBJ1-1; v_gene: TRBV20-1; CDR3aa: CSASLGQGNTEAFF; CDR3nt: TGCAGTGCTAGTCTTGGACAGGGGAACACTGAAGCTTTCTTT
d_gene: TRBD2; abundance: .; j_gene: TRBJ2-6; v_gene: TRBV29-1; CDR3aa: CSAWGEGSGANVLTF; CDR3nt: TGCAGCGCTTGGGGGGAGGGCTCTGGGGCCAACGTCCTGACTTTC
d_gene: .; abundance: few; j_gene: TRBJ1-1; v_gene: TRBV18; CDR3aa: CASSPGTMGTEAFF; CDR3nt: TGTGCCAGCTCGCCCGGGACAATGGGGACTGAAGCTTTCTTT
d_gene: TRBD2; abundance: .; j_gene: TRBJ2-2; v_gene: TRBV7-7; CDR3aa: CASSLGLAGTNTGELFF; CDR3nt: TGTGCCAGCAGCTTGGGACTAGCGGGGACGAACACCGGGGAGCTGTTTTTT
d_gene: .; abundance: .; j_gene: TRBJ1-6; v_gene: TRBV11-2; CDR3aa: CASSLFDVYSSYNSPLHF; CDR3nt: TGTGCCAGCAGCTTATTTGACGTCTACAGCTCCTATAATTCACCCCTCCACTTT
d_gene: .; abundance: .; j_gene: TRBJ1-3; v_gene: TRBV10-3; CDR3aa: CAIASTAGPGNTIYF; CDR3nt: TGTGCCATCGCTAGCACAGCAGGACCTGGAAACACCATATATTTT
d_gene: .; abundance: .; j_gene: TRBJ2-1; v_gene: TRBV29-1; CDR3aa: CSVAHRNDEQFF; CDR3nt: TGCAGCGTTGCGCACAGGAATGATGAGCAGTTCTTC
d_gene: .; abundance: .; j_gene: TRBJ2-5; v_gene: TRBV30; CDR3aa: CAWNRLEKETQYF; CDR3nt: TGTGCCTGGAATAGACTAGAAAAAGAGACCCAGTACTTC
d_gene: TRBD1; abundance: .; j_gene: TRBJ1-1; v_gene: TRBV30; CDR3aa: CAWRPGQVGTEAFF; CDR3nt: TGTGCCTGGAGGCCGGGACAGGTGGGCACTGAAGCTTTCTTT
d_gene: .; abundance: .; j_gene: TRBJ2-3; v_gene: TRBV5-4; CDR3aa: CASSRGASTDTQYF; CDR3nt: TGTGCCAGCAGTCGGGGGGCTAGCACAGATACGCAGTATTTT
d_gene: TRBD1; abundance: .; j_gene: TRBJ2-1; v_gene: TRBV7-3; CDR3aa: CASSPGTATYNEQFF; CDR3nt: TGTGCCAGCAGCCCCGGGACAGCTACCTACAATGAGCAGTTCTTC
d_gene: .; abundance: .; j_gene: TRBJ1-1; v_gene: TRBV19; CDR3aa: CASRPPGHDQAEAFF; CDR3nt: TGTGCCAGTAGACCCCCGGGACACGACCAAGCTGAAGCTTTCTTT
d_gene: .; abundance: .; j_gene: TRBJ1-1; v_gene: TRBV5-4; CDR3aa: CASSLFGVNTEAFF; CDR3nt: TGTGCCAGCAGCTTGTTCGGGGTGAACACTGAAGCTTTCTTT
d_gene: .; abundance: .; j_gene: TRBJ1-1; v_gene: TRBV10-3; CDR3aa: CAIRENTEAFF; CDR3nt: TGTGCCATCCGGGAGAACACTGAAGCTTTCTTT
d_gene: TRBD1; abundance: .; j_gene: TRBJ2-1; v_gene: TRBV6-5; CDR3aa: CASSYLTGSRDEQFF; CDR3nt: TGTGCCAGCAGTTACCTGACAGGGTCGAGGGATGAGCAGTTCTTC
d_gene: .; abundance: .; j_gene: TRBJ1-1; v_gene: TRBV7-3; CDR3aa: CASSPNRLGNTEAFF; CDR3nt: TGTGCCAGCAGCCCCAACAGGTTAGGGAACACTGAAGCTTTCTTT
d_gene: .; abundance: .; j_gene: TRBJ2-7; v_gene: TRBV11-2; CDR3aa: CASSKPQGSYEQYF; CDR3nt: TGTGCCAGCAGCAAACCACAGGGCTCCTACGAGCAGTACTTC
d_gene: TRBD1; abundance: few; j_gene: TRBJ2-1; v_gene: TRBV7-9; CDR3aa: CASSLTSPRDSPLGQFF; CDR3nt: TGTGCCAGCAGCTTAACTTCCCCCCGGGACAGCCCACTTGGGCAGTTCTTC
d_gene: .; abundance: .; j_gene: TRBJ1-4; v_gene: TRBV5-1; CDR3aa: CASSLKPYSSAATNEKLFF; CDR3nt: TGCGCCAGCAGCTTGAAACCCTACAGTTCTGCAGCAACTAATGAAAAACTGTTTTTT
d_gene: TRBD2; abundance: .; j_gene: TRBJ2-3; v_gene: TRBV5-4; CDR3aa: CASSGRLAGAGDTQYF; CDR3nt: TGTGCCAGCAGCGGGCGACTAGCGGGGGCCGGGGATACGCAGTATTTT
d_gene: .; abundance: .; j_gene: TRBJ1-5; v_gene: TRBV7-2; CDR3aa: CASSLGEHSNQPQHF; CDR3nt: TGTGCCAGCAGCTTGGGCGAACATAGCAATCAGCCCCAGCATTTT
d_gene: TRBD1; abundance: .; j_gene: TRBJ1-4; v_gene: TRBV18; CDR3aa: CASSPPPGQGDEKLFF; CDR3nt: TGTGCCAGCTCACCACCCCCGGGACAGGGTGATGAAAAACTGTTTTTT
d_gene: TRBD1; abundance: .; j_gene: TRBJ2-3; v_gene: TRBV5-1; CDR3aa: CASSLGAGQGTDTQYF; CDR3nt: TGCGCCAGCAGCTTGGGCGCGGGACAGGGCACAGATACGCAGTATTTT
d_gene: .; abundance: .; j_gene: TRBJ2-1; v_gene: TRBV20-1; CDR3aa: CSASLYNEQFF; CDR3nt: TGCAGTGCTAGCCTCTACAATGAGCAGTTCTTC
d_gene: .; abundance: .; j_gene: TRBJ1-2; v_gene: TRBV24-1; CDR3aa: CATSGQGTAFYGYTF; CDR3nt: TGTGCCACCAGCGGACAAGGTACAGCGTTCTATGGCTACACCTTC
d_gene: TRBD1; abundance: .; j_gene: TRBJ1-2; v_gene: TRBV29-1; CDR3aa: CSGGPGMDRGYTF; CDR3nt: TGCAGCGGCGGGCCGGGGATGGACAGGGGCTACACCTTC
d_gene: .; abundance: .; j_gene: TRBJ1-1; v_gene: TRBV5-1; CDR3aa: CASSSQGNTEAFF; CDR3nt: TGCGCCAGCAGCTCACAGGGGAACACTGAAGCTTTCTTT
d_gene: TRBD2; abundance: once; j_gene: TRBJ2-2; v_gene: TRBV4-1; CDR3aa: CASSPWGRATGELFF; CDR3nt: TGCGCCAGCAGCCCTTGGGGGAGGGCCACCGGGGAGCTGTTTTTT
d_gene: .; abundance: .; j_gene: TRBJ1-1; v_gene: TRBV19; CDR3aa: CASSISIRVGDTEAFF; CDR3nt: TGTGCCAGTAGTATAAGCATCAGGGTCGGTGACACTGAAGCTTTCTTT
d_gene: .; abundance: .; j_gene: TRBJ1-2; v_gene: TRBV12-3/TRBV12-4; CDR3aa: CASSTAGSYTF; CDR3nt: TGTGCCAGCAGTACAGCAGGGAGCTACACCTTC
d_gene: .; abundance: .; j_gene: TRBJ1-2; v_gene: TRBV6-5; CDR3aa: CASSPQGWDGYTF; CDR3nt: TGTGCCAGCAGCCCCCAGGGATGGGATGGCTACACCTTC
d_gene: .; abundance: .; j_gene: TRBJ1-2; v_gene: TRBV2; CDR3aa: CASSERQSYGYTF; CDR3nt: TGTGCCAGCAGTGAAAGACAGAGCTATGGCTACACCTTC
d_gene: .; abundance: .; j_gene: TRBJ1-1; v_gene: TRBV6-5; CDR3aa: CASSYGGFQAFF; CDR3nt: TGTGCCAGCAGTTACGGCGGTTTCCAAGCTTTCTTT
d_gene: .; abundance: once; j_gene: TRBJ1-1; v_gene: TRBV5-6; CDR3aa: CASSLTGFTMNTEAFF; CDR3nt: TGTGCCAGCAGCTTAACAGGGTTTACAATGAACACTGAAGCTTTCTTT
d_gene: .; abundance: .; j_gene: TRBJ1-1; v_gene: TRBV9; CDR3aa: CASSPHRVDTEAFF; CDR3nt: TGTGCCAGCAGCCCGCACAGGGTTGACACTGAAGCTTTCTTT
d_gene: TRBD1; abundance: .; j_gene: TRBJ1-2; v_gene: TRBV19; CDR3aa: CASSRDRDYGYTF; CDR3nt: TGTGCCAGTAGCAGGGACAGGGACTATGGCTACACCTTC
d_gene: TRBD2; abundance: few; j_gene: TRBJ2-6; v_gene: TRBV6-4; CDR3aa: CASSDSGLAGGLSGANVLTF; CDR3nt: TGTGCCAGCAGTGACTCGGGTCTAGCGGGGGGGCTCTCTGGGGCCAACGTCCTGACTTTC
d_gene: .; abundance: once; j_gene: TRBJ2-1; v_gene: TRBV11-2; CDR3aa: CASSLGWDTGDDSYNEQFF; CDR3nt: TGTGCCAGCAGCTTAGGATGGGACACCGGAGATGACTCCTACAATGAGCAGTTCTTC
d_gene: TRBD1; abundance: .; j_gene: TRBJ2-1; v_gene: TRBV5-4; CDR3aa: CASSFRDRTKGEQFF; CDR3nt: TGTGCCAGCAGCTTTAGGGACAGGACTAAGGGTGAGCAGTTCTTC
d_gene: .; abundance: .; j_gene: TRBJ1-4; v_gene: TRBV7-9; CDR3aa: CASSVGRTNEKLFF; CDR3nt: TGTGCCAGCAGCGTGGGGAGAACTAATGAAAAACTGTTTTTT
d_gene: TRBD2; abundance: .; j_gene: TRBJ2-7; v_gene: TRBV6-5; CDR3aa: CASSYSGGGALYEQYF; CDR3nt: TGTGCCAGCAGTTACTCGGGCGGGGGGGCCCTCTACGAGCAGTACTTC